This T cell receptor beta chain stems from a study of blood T cell repertoires in COVID-19. Study context: Researchers got acute and convalescent COVID-19 samples from the United States, Italy and Spain. PBMCs, B-cell-depleted T cells, or T cells provided the cDNA or gDNA that made up the material.

Germline lookup yields CDR1 MNHNY and CDR2 SVGAGI (reference sequence). Trimming took off 6 bases at V and 7 bases at J, with 18 bases between the two ends. The CDR3 length is 15 residues. The repertoire was sequenced with immunoSEQ multiplex PCR; TCRdb's copy has only in-frame clones and lacks some. The top ten hold under 5.5% of the sample, which has 250,000 or so clones, around 80% seen once. The V and J genes are TRBV6-6 and TRBJ1-4, with D possibly matching TRBD1 (5 bases). Sequenced material: peripheral blood. This receptor was taken from a man aged 55 to 70 with acute or convalescent COVID-19. For the CDR3, the DNA is TGTGCCAGCAGAGTTTTGGGACGGGGGGGTGAAAAACTGTTTTTT. Its translation is CASRVLGRGGEKLFF.